Listed here are 17 T cell receptor beta chains from one sample, sequenced in a study of blood T cells in healthy people across ages (dated by TCRdb to 2013 to 2016). Library preparation used 5' RACE. Sequencing was carried out with an Illumina HiSeq 2500. A second PCR of about 6 to 12 cycles was performed with a sample-barcoded 5' primer and a J-beta primer mix. The public reads were reprocessed in TCRdb via fastp at Q25 and MiXCR, keeping in-frame beta chains. Rows matching on CDR3 protein sequence are summarized as one entry with the most common DNA and genes. The sample profile shows about a million distinct CDR3 sequences; under 40% of them were found once. The ten largest make up roughly 14% of the sample. Sequencing was performed on blood. These receptors originate from a man younger than 35 in good health.

This clonotype was recorded once. The V call is TRBV9, the J call TRBJ2-2; D remains unclear. V was clipped by 3 bases and J by 3 bases, with 12 bases between them. CDR1 is SGDLS, CDR2 YYNGEE, per germline. The CDR3 sequence is 15 residues long. CDR3 in DNA: TGTGCCAGCAGCGGGGCCAATGGGGACACCGGGGAGCTGTTTTTT. As protein: CASSGANGDTGELFF. The whole variable domain, filled in from reference TRBV9 and TRBJ2-2, reads DSGVTQTPKHLITATGQRVTLRCSPRSGDLSVYWYQQSLDQGLQFLIQYYNGEERAKGNILERFSAQQFPDLHSELNLSSLELGDSALYFCASSGANGDTGELFFGEGSRLTVL.

The V and J genes are TRBV20-1 and TRBJ2-1; TRBD2 agrees at 7 bases. The CDR3 runs to 18 residues. Germline assignment: CDR1 DFQATT and CDR2 SNEGSKA (reference sequence). Trimming removed 5 bases from V and 0 bases from J; junction bases left unmatched: 16. The CDR3 sequence: CSAPGLAVGLLSYNEQFF. The CDR3 DNA sequence: TGCAGTGCTCCCGGCCTAGCGGTGGGACTCCTCTCCTACAATGAGCAGTTCTTC.

This clonotype was recorded at least ten times. The J gene is TRBJ2-1, the V gene TRBV3-1; D remains unclear. CDR1 and CDR2 (germline): LGHDT, YNNKEL (reference sequence). The CDR3 contains 15 residues. Trimming left V 0 bases short and J 1 base short, with 7 bases between. Written as DNA, the CDR3 is TGTGCCAGCAGCCAAGATGGCAGGTCCTACAATGAGCAGTTCTTC. It specifies CASSQDGRSYNEQFF.

The chain has TRBV3-1 and TRBJ1-6; the match to TRBD1 covers 10 bases. CDR1 LGHDT and CDR2 YNNKEL come from the germline V gene (reference sequence). The trim removed 6 bases at V and 5 bases at J, leaving 10 bases unmatched. The CDR3 has 17 amino acids. The CDR3 nucleotides read TGTGCCAGCAGTGCGGGACAGGGGTTCTGGGATAATTCACCCCTCCACTTT. This translates into CASSAGQGFWDNSPLHF.

The chain uses TRBV29-1 and TRBJ1-2; D perhaps matches TRBD1 (6 bases). The V gene's germline CDR1 is SQVTM and CDR2 ANQGSEA. This CDR3 has 12 residues. Trimming took off 6 bases at V and 6 bases at J, with 14 bases between the two ends. CDR3 amino acids: CSVPQGGDGYTF. CDR3 DNA: TGCAGCGTCCCCCAAGGGGGGGATGGCTACACCTTC.

The chain is built from TRBV7-9 and TRBJ2-3, with 8 nucleotides matching TRBD2. In germline, CDR1 is SEHNR, CDR2 FQNEAQ (reference sequence). The V and J ends lost 8 bases and 3 bases, in that order; junction bases with no gene match: 7. The CDR3 length is 14 residues. Here the CDR3 reads CASLIAGMTDTQYF. In DNA form, the CDR3 reads TGTGCCAGCCTAATAGCGGGAATGACAGATACGCAGTATTTT.

The V call is TRBV5-1, the J call TRBJ2-7, with 7 bases matching TRBD1. The CDR3 sequence is 14 residues long. Germline lookup yields CDR1 SGHRS and CDR2 YFSETQ. With V trimmed by 7 bases and J by 6 bases, 13 bases remained unmatched. The CDR3 loop reads CASSTSTGLAEQYF. The CDR3, as DNA: TGCGCCAGCTCCACTTCGACAGGGCTCGCCGAGCAGTACTTC.

Concerning this clonotype itself: A read error may account for a junction end that differs from germline. The J gene is TRBJ1-5, the V gene TRBV20-1, with unresolved D. Per the germline V gene, CDR1 is DFQATT and CDR2 is SNEGSKA (reference sequence). The CDR3 covers 14 residues. The DNA of the CDR3 is TGCAATGCTAGACTCACGGACAGCAATCAGCCCCAGCATTTT. Translation gives CNARLTDSNQPQHF.

The chain joins TRBV5-1 to TRBJ1-2; 10 nucleotides match TRBD1. Trimming cost V 0 bases and J 3 bases; bases outside gene matches: 14. The CDR3 covers 19 residues. Germline V gene lookup returns CDR1 SGHRS and CDR2 YFSETQ. CDR3 nucleotides: TGCGCCAGCAGCTTGGAGAGCCGGGACAGGGGCGTTTCGGACTATGGCTACACCTTC. Translation: CASSLESRDRGVSDYGYTF.

There are a few counts of this clonotype. The chain is built from TRBV29-1 and TRBJ1-2; D remains unclear. CDR1 and CDR2 (germline): SQVTM, ANQGSEA. V was cut by 6 bases and J by 8 bases, with 19 bases left in between. The CDR3 has 13 amino acids. CDR3 protein: CSVEPGLHGGYTF. In DNA form, the CDR3 reads TGCAGCGTCGAGCCGGGATTGCATGGGGGCTACACCTTC. Combining the CDR3 with reference TRBV29-1 and TRBJ1-2 gives the whole variable domain SAVISQKPSRDICQRGTSLTIQCQVDSQVTMMFWYRQQPGQSLTLIATANQGSEATYESGFVIDKFPISRPNLTFSTLTVSNMSPEDSSIYLCSVEPGLHGGYTFGSGTRLTVV.

Details on this clonotype: This sequence may be a read error, since a much larger clone differs from it by one base. CDR3 sequence: CASRLTGQDSWGGYTF. The DNA for the CDR3 is TGCGCCAGCAGATTAACGGGACAAGATTCGTGGGGTGGCTACACCTTC. The J gene is TRBJ1-2, the V gene TRBV5-1; TRBD1 is a possible D gene (6 bases). CDR3 length: 16 residues. Trimming cost V 5 bases and J 7 bases, with 24 bases left between them. Germline V gene lookup returns CDR1 SGHRS and CDR2 YFSETQ.

The chain couples TRBV5-1 to TRBJ2-1; 8 bases are shared with TRBD1. Per germline, CDR1 SGHRS and CDR2 YFSETQ. The CDR3 is 13 amino acids. V lost 4 bases and J lost 8; bases outside the gene matches: 5. CDR3 in amino acids: CASSVPTGDEQFF. In DNA, the CDR3 is TGCGCCAGCAGCGTACCGACAGGGGATGAGCAGTTCTTC.

This clonotype was counted ten times or more. The junction shows a germline mismatch at one end, possibly a read error. The chain joins TRBV12-3 or TRBV12-4 to TRBJ2-1, with 11 bases identical to TRBD2. CDR3 length: 14 residues. CDR3: CASSLAGGLNEQFF. CDR3 nucleotides: TGTGCCAGCAGCTTAGCGGGAGGGTTGAATGAGCAGTTCTTC.

This clonotype has only a few counts. V is TRBV5-6 and J is TRBJ1-2; tentatively, D is TRBD1 (6 bases). This CDR3 contains 15 residues. Trimming left V 4 bases short and J 2 bases short, with 15 bases between. CDR1 SGHDT and CDR2 YYEEEE come from the germline V gene. The CDR3 region is CASSTLTGINYGYTF. In nucleotides, the CDR3 is TGTGCCAGCAGCACCTTAACAGGGATCAACTATGGCTACACCTTC.

This clonotype was observed a handful of times. The V and J genes are TRBV6-5 and TRBJ1-6; TRBD1 aligns across 9 bases. This CDR3 region has 15 residues. V lost 6 bases, J lost 5 bases, and 5 bases stayed unmatched. Per germline, CDR1 MNHEY and CDR2 SVGAGI. CDR3 region: CASSIRTGDNSPLHF. The CDR3, as DNA: TGTGCCAGCAGCATCCGGACAGGGGATAATTCACCCCTCCACTTT.

The chain combines TRBV12-5 with TRBJ1-2; D is ambiguous. V lost 1 base, J lost 8 bases, and 11 bases lay in between. Per the germline V gene, CDR1 is LGHNT and CDR2 is FRNRAP. The CDR3 is 13 amino acids. CDR3 loop: CASGLDTGGGYTF. Here the CDR3 DNA reads TGTGCTAGTGGTTTGGACACGGGAGGCGGCTACACCTTC.

The genes are TRBV3-1 and TRBJ2-2; TRBD2 might be the D (5 bases). With 3 bases removed from V and 3 bases from J, the gap between germline ends came to 11 bases. Germline V gene sequence: CDR1 LGHDT, CDR2 YNNKEL (reference sequence). This CDR3 spans 15 amino acids. The CDR3 DNA sequence: TGTGCCAGCAGCCAGAATTACGGGGACACCGGGGAGCTGTTTTTT. The encoded protein is CASSQNYGDTGELFF.